A single sample is the source of the 6 T cell receptor beta chains below, sequenced in a study of T cells after yellow fever vaccination. A single record per CDR3 protein comes from TCRdb applying MiXCR to the 5' RACE reads. This sample has 300,000 to 400,000 distinct CDR3 sequences, with 6% to 8% found just once. This material consisted of PBMCs, taken 5 days after the yellow fever booster vaccination. Every receptor here comes from a man younger than 45 who received the YFV17D yellow fever vaccine.

The table lists this clonotype with a few counts. The V call is TRBV5-1, the J call TRBJ2-7; no firm D call. The V gene lost 5 bases and the J gene lost 1 base, with 13 bases spanning the gap. The CDR3 length is 14 residues. The germline V gene encodes CDR1 SGHRS and CDR2 YFSETQ. CDR3 sequence (DNA): TGCGCCAGCAGAAGCTCGGTCCTATCCTACGAGCAGTACTTC. As protein: CASRSSVLSYEQYF. Using reference TRBV5-1 and TRBJ2-7 for the parts outside the CDR3, the full variable domain is KAGVTQTPRYLIKTRGQQVTLSCSPISGHRSVSWYQQTPGQGLQFLFEYFSETQRNKGNFPGRFSGRQFSNSRSEMNVSTLELGDSALYLCASRSSVLSYEQYFGPGTRLTVT.

This clonotype was detected only a few times. The genes are TRBV12-3 or TRBV12-4 and TRBJ2-7; 12 nucleotides agree with TRBD2. This CDR3 is 16 amino acids long. The J segment lost 4 bases and the V segment lost 6 bases, leaving 10 bases of the junction unmatched. The CDR3 here is CASSASLTSGSYEQYF. The DNA for the CDR3 is TGTGCCAGCAGCGCTAGCCTGACTAGCGGGAGTTACGAGCAGTACTTC.

This clonotype has at least ten counts. The rearrangement joins TRBV15 to TRBJ2-3, with a possible D match to TRBD2 (6 bases). This CDR3 spans 14 amino acids. Trimming cost V 4 bases and J 3 bases, with 11 bases left between them. Germline CDR1 reads LNHNV; CDR2 reads YYDKDF (reference sequence). CDR3 nucleotides: TGTGCCACCAGCACCGGGACTCAAACAGATACGCAGTATTTT. Residues: CATSTGTQTDTQYF.

This clonotype occurred a few times. The chain recombines TRBV12-3 or TRBV12-4 with TRBJ1-4; 10 bases are a match to TRBD1. Unmatched junction bases numbered 17, after V lost 6 bases and J lost 1 base. The CDR3 has 20 residues. The CDR3 DNA sequence: TGTGCCAGCAGCTCCGGGACAGGGGCAAAGTTCGAAGTAACTAATGAAAAACTGTTTTTT. Its protein is CASSSGTGAKFEVTNEKLFF.

This clonotype was found a few times. This sequence joins TRBV29-1 and TRBJ2-1, with D unresolved. Deletions cut 6 bases from V and 2 bases from J, with 5 bases between. This CDR3 is 11 amino acids long. CDR1 and CDR2 (germline): SQVTM, ANQGSEA. This CDR3 reads CSVAAYNEQFF. CDR3 nucleotides: TGCAGCGTAGCAGCCTACAATGAGCAGTTCTTC.

This clonotype came up many times. This rearrangement joins TRBV6-2 or TRBV6-3 to TRBJ2-7; a weak D match, TRBD1 (5 bases). Germline CDR1 is MNHEY and CDR2 is SVGEGT. This CDR3 contains 15 residues. Trimming took off 2 bases at V and 7 bases at J, with 18 bases between the two ends. In nucleotides, the CDR3 is TGTGCCAGCAGTTACAGCAGGGCCCAAAGGGTGGAGCAGTACTTC. Its translation: CASSYSRAQRVEQYF.